This T cell receptor beta chain was captured by sequencing in a study of blood T cell repertoires in COVID-19. Study in general: Samples taken during acute and convalescent COVID-19 were collected in the United States, Italy and Spain. PBMCs, B-cell-depleted T cells, or T cells were the source of the cDNA or gDNA that made up the material.

In the authors' workflow: Researchers report that nucleated cell counts were estimated from reference gene primer amplification. Some clones are missing from TCRdb's copy, which holds only in-frame ones; the method was immunoSEQ multiplex PCR. That table supplies the V and J calls and clone size; D and trimming were determined from the DNA. Here the sample spans some 180,000 clones, 80% to 90% being singletons. The CDR3 is 12 residues long. Between the trimmed V and J ends, which lost 2 bases and 7 bases, there was a span of 3 bases. CDR1 and CDR2 (germline): SEHNR, FQNEAQ (reference sequence). This chain joins TRBV7-9 and TRBJ1-6, with D unresolved. This receptor was obtained from a woman aged 70-85 years who had recovered from COVID-19. Sequenced input: peripheral blood. In DNA form, the CDR3 reads TGTGCCAGCAGCTTAAGCAATTCACCCCTCCACTTT. Its translation is CASSLSNSPLHF.